This TCR beta chain was identified during a study of blood T cell repertoires in COVID-19. Study-wide background: Acute and convalescent COVID-19 samples came from the United States, Italy and Spain. In each case, the material was cDNA or gDNA derived from T cells, B-cell-depleted T cells, or PBMCs.

Those enrolled, adults aged about 18 to 95 years, came from 20 to 25 US areas. Researchers sorted participants into cohorts using their self-reported clinical history. Profiled with immunoSEQ multiplex PCR; TCRdb holds only in-frame clones, not every one. Seen here are under 150,000 clones, about three quarters observed once, and the top ten hold around 3.2%. This clonotype was obtained from a woman in her 50s who had recovered from COVID-19. The specimen was PBMCs or T cells enriched from blood (not recorded which).

CDR3 bases: TGTGCCAGCAGCCCCCTGGGGCAGATGAGCAGTACTGAAGCTTTCTTT. Protein: CASSPLGQMSSTEAFF. The genes are TRBV7-3 and TRBJ1-1, with TRBD1 as a possible D gene (5 bases). Germline V CDR1 and CDR2: SGHTA, FQGTGA. The CDR3 spans 16 residues. Trimming stripped 5 bases from V and 5 bases from J, with 21 bases between.